Detailed here is one T cell receptor beta chain. Without the conserved terminal phenylalanine or tryptophan, this CDR3 likely stems from a read error. The data were obtained in a study of CD8+CD57+ T cells in acquired aplastic anemia. For sequencing, patients were chosen who had shown expansion of CD8+CD57+ cells by flow cytometry. Template material for TCR beta VDJ and CDR3 profiling consisted of genomic DNA. TCRdb re-derived calls from the reads in MiXCR, one entry per CDR3 protein. The sample carries about 180,000 distinct CDR3 sequences, less than 60% recorded once. This TCR came from a human donor with aplastic anemia. The sample taken for sequencing was sorted CD4+, CD8+, or CD8+CD57+ T cells (not recorded which) from PBMCs.

The DNA of the CDR3 is TGTGCCAGCAGTCCAGGGGGCGTGGGCAATCAGCCCCAGCATTCT. Its translation is CASSPGGVGNQPQHS. The chain recombines TRBV7-2 with TRBJ1-5; 8 bases match TRBD1. Unmatched junction bases numbered 6, after V lost 6 bases and J lost 2 bases. The germline gives CDR1 SGHTA, CDR2 FQGNSA. The CDR3 has 15 residues.